This T cell receptor (beta chain) appears in the sequencing data of a study of CXCR3-negative and CXCR3-positive naive CD8 T cells. CDR3 length equals 12 residues. Germline values: CDR1 SGHRS, CDR2 YFSETQ. Preparation of TRB cDNA libraries relied on 5' RACE carrying UMI labels. TCRdb re-called the 5' RACE reads; every CDR3 protein appears as one record, without DNA. This repertoire comprises 84,000 or so distinct CDR3 sequences; its ten largest clones make up roughly 1.4%. This chain connects TRBV5-1 to TRBJ2-7. The TCR sequence derives from a human donor in good health. Some clones in this sample may be carry-over from other donors' samples. The sample consisted of naive CXCR3- CD8+ T cells from blood. Subset reported: CD45RO-CCR7+CD27+CD95- naive CD8+ T cells lacking CXCR3 (TNR3-). This CDR3 reads CASQGADYEQYF.